Listed below are T cell receptor beta chains from one sample, sequenced in a study of T cells in Graves' hyperthyroidism and ophthalmopathy. TCRdb reprocessed the multiplex PCR reads with MiXCR, giving one entry per CDR3 protein. The table has roughly 300,000 distinct CDR3 sequences, around a fifth seen once; the top ten hold over 45%. The sequenced material came from blood. The source is a woman between 45 and 65 years old with Graves' hyperthyroidism. The CDR3 runs from the conserved cysteine through the conserved F or W. D genes are given only for firm matches. Size is stated for part of the rows, as once, few or many counts, or as a class when the clone is expanded.

J: TRBJ1-2; D: .; size: many; V: TRBV11-3; CDR3: CASSLDKWGAYGYTF; DNA: TGTGCCAGCAGCTTAGACAAGTGGGGTGCCTATGGCTACACCTTC
J: TRBJ2-7; D: TRBD1; size: few; V: TRBV6-2/TRBV6-3; CDR3: CASSYRQGKSYEQYF; DNA: TGTGCCAGCAGTTACCGACAGGGGAAGTCCTACGAGCAGTACTTC
J: TRBJ1-1; D: .; size: .; V: TRBV11-2; CDR3: CASSFSQLNTEAFF; DNA: TGTGCCAGCAGCTTCTCACAGCTGAACACTGAAGCTTTCTTT
J: TRBJ1-2; D: .; size: few; V: TRBV6-1; CDR3: CASRHTGNYGYTF; DNA: TGTGCCAGCAGGCATACAGGGAACTATGGCTACACCTTC
J: TRBJ2-1; D: .; size: many; V: TRBV6-1; CDR3: CASSEGALLGTNEQFF; DNA: TGTGCCAGCAGTGAAGGGGCACTGCTGGGAACTAATGAGCAGTTCTTC
J: TRBJ2-1; D: .; size: many; V: TRBV12-3/TRBV12-4; CDR3: CASSAQWNEQFF; DNA: TGTGCCAGCAGCGCCCAGTGGAATGAGCAGTTCTTC
J: TRBJ1-6; D: TRBD1; size: .; V: TRBV5-6; CDR3: CASSRWDSTSPLHF; DNA: TGTGCCAGCAGCCGGTGGGACAGCACTTCACCCCTCCACTTT
J: TRBJ1-1; D: .; size: .; V: TRBV24-1; CDR3: CATSDGPMNTEAFF; DNA: TGTGCCACCAGTGATGGGCCCATGAACACTGAAGCTTTCTTT
J: TRBJ1-2; D: .; size: many; V: TRBV28; CDR3: CASSLAGPGYTF; DNA: TGTGCCAGCAGTTTGGCAGGGCCCGGCTACACCTTC
J: TRBJ1-6; D: TRBD1; size: .; V: TRBV6-1; CDR3: CASSAQGGQGGNSPLHF; DNA: TGTGCCAGCAGTGCCCAAGGCGGACAGGGGGGAAATTCACCCCTCCACTTT
J: TRBJ2-7; D: TRBD1; size: many; V: TRBV7-9; CDR3: CASSSLQGVITYEQYF; DNA: TGTGCCAGCAGCTCATTACAGGGGGTTATAACCTACGAGCAGTACTTC
J: TRBJ2-5; D: TRBD2; size: few; V: TRBV20-1; CDR3: CSARVAGVGTQYF; DNA: TGCAGTGCTAGAGTAGCGGGAGTTGGGACCCAGTACTTC
J: TRBJ2-3; D: .; size: many; V: TRBV20-1; CDR3: CSATGPSTDTQYF; DNA: TGCAGTGCCACAGGGCCTAGCACAGATACGCAGTATTTT
J: TRBJ2-7; D: TRBD1; size: many; V: TRBV6-6; CDR3: CASSYGGQGAYEQYF; DNA: TGTGCCAGCAGTTACGGGGGACAGGGGGCCTACGAGCAGTACTTC
J: TRBJ2-2; D: .; size: .; V: TRBV28; CDR3: CASAREATGELFF; DNA: TGTGCCAGCGCCCGAGAGGCCACCGGGGAGCTGTTTTTT
J: TRBJ1-1; D: .; size: many; V: TRBV9; CDR3: CASSSGASNTEAFF; DNA: TGTGCCAGCAGCTCAGGGGCTTCGAACACTGAAGCTTTCTTT
J: TRBJ2-1; D: TRBD2; size: .; V: TRBV12-5; CDR3: CASGLVVSSGTYNEQFF; DNA: TGTGCTAGTGGTTTGGTGGTGTCTAGCGGGACATACAATGAGCAGTTCTTC
J: TRBJ2-7; D: .; size: .; V: TRBV6-1; CDR3: CASSNRGGDYEQYF; DNA: TGTGCCAGCAGTAACCGGGGTGGAGACTACGAGCAGTACTTC
J: TRBJ2-7; D: TRBD1; size: .; V: TRBV29-1; CDR3: CSVGRTGGYEQYF; DNA: TGCAGCGTTGGCCGGACAGGGGGGTACGAGCAGTACTTC
J: TRBJ2-6; D: .; size: .; V: TRBV28; CDR3: CASSLGNSGANVLTF; DNA: TGTGCCAGCAGTTTAGGCAACTCTGGGGCCAACGTCCTGACTTTC
J: TRBJ1-5; D: .; size: few; V: TRBV20-1; CDR3: CSASRTVYSNQPQHF; DNA: TGCAGTGCTAGTAGGACAGTCTATAGCAATCAGCCCCAGCATTTT
J: TRBJ2-2; D: .; size: few; V: TRBV9; CDR3: CASSVGWSRPGELFF; DNA: TGTGCCAGCAGCGTAGGCTGGAGTAGACCCGGGGAGCTGTTTTTT
J: TRBJ2-1; D: TRBD2; size: many; V: TRBV2; CDR3: CATLAGTDLNEQFF; DNA: TGTGCCACCTTAGCGGGTACGGACCTCAATGAGCAGTTCTTC
J: TRBJ2-1; D: .; size: many; V: TRBV6-2/TRBV6-3; CDR3: CASGWPRRDEQFF; DNA: TGTGCCAGCGGGTGGCCACGTCGGGATGAGCAGTTCTTC
J: TRBJ2-7; D: .; size: many; V: TRBV20-1; CDR3: CSAEDWNYEQYF; DNA: TGCAGTGCTGAGGACTGGAACTACGAGCAGTACTTC
J: TRBJ2-2; D: .; size: .; V: TRBV13; CDR3: CASSPRVAENTGELFF; DNA: TGTGCCAGCAGCCCCCGGGTAGCGGAAAACACCGGGGAGCTGTTTTTT
J: TRBJ2-5; D: .; size: many; V: TRBV7-9; CDR3: CASSLHRGGETQYF; DNA: TGTGCCAGCAGCTTACACAGGGGGGGAGAGACCCAGTACTTC
J: TRBJ2-1; D: TRBD2; size: many; V: TRBV20-1; CDR3: CSATPGTSGNEQFF; DNA: TGCAGTGCTACTCCCGGGACTAGCGGCAATGAGCAGTTCTTC
J: TRBJ1-2; D: .; size: .; V: TRBV29-1; CDR3: CSVENRRGWGYTF; DNA: TGCAGCGTTGAAAATCGTCGGGGGTGGGGCTACACCTTC
J: TRBJ2-1; D: TRBD1; size: .; V: TRBV6-1; CDR3: CASSNPGQRLYNEQFF; DNA: TGTGCCAGCAGTAACCCGGGACAGCGCCTCTACAATGAGCAGTTCTTC
J: TRBJ2-5; D: TRBD2; size: many; V: TRBV5-8; CDR3: CASSLGEGGEETQYF; DNA: TGTGCCAGCAGCTTGGGTGAGGGAGGGGAAGAGACCCAGTACTTC